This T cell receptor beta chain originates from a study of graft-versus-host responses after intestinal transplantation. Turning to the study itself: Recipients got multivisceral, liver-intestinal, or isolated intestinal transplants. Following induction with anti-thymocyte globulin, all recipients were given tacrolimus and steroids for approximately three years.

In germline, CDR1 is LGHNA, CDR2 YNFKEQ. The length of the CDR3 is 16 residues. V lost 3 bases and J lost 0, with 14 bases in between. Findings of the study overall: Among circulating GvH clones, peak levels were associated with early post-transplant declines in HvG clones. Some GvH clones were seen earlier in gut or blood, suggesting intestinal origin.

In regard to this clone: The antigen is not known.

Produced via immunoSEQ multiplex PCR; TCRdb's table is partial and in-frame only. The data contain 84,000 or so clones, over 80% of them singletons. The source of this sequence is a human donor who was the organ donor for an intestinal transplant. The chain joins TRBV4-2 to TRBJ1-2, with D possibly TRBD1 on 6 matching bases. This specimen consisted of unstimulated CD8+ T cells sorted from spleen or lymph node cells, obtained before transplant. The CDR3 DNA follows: TGTGCCAGCAGCCAGGCCGCGACAGGCCCTAACTATGGCTACACCTTC. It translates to CASSQAATGPNYGYTF.